Listed below are T cell receptor beta chains from one sample, sequenced in a study of regulatory T cells in long-lasting Graves disease. One entry per CDR3 protein results from TCRdb running MiXCR on the multiplex PCR reads. The sample consists of roughly 400,000 distinct CDR3 sequences, approximately 16% of them appearing once. These data also featured in a second study, about T cells in Graves' hyperthyroidism and ophthalmopathy.

This specimen was peripheral blood mononuclear cells (PBMCs), taken at new diagnosis, from a patient treated with antithyroid drugs. The receptors shown here come from a woman between 35 and 50 years old with Graves disease. The CDR3 runs from the conserved cysteine through the conserved F or W. Each record gives: J gene, D gene, clone size, V gene, CDR3 protein, CDR3 DNA. The D gene is left open where the match is weak. Clone size is stated in some rows and not others, as once, few, many or a class when expanded.

TRBJ2-1,-,-,TRBV5-5,CASSWGGTGDEQFF,TGTGCCAGCAGCTGGGGGGGGACAGGAGATGAGCAGTTCTTC
TRBJ2-7,TRBD2,-,TRBV20-1,CSARPGTGGSSYEQYF,TGCAGTGCTAGACCCGGCACGGGGGGTAGCTCCTACGAGCAGTACTTC
TRBJ2-7,TRBD1,many,TRBV7-2,CASSRDRDNPYEQYF,TGTGCCAGCAGCCGGGACAGGGACAACCCCTACGAGCAGTACTTC
TRBJ2-6,-,few,TRBV7-2,CASSPDVPSGANVLTF,TGTGCCAGCTCTCCGGATGTCCCCTCTGGGGCCAACGTCCTGACTTTC
TRBJ2-6,-,-,TRBV18,CASLPPRTGANVLTF,TGTGCCAGCTTACCACCCCGGACTGGGGCCAACGTCCTGACTTTC
TRBJ2-1,-,few,TRBV12-3/TRBV12-4,CATWTAYNEQFF,TGTGCCACTTGGACAGCCTACAATGAGCAGTTCTTC
TRBJ1-3,-,few,TRBV6-1,CASTKRGSGNTIYF,TGTGCCAGCACCAAGAGGGGCTCTGGAAACACCATATATTTT
TRBJ1-1,-,-,TRBV29-1,CSAGQMNTEAFF,TGCAGCGCCGGACAGATGAACACTGAAGCTTTCTTT
TRBJ2-2,-,many,TRBV2,CASTGEGEGTGELFF,TGTGCCAGCACAGGGGAAGGGGAGGGCACCGGGGAGCTGTTTTTT
TRBJ1-2,TRBD1,many,TRBV27,CASSRTGRFGYTF,TGTGCCAGCAGTCGGACAGGGAGGTTTGGCTACACCTTC
TRBJ2-7,-,-,TRBV7-3,CASSSPLDRGYYEQYF,TGTGCCAGCAGCTCTCCTCTAGACCGCGGCTACTACGAGCAGTACTTC
TRBJ2-1,TRBD1,few,TRBV19,CASSIDRQGNEQFF,TGTGCCAGTAGTATAGACCGACAGGGGAATGAGCAGTTCTTC
TRBJ1-1,-,many,TRBV14,CASSQGIIDRMNTEAFF,TGTGCCAGCAGCCAAGGAATAATTGACAGAATGAACACTGAAGCTTTCTTT
TRBJ1-1,TRBD1,many,TRBV11-2,CASSITRGVGAEAFF,TGTGCCAGCAGCATAACCAGGGGGGTAGGAGCTGAAGCTTTCTTT
TRBJ1-5,-,-,TRBV5-4,CASSQGGNDQPQHF,TGTGCCAGCAGCCAAGGGGGAAATGATCAGCCCCAGCATTTT
TRBJ2-5,-,-,TRBV7-6,CASSLVASEAQETQYF,TGTGCCAGCAGCTTAGTGGCCAGTGAGGCCCAAGAGACCCAGTACTTC
TRBJ1-1,-,many,TRBV2,CASSKLQGGDTEAFF,TGTGCCAGCAGTAAATTACAGGGTGGGGACACTGAAGCTTTCTTT
TRBJ2-3,TRBD2,many,TRBV7-8,CASSPTSGVTDTQYF,TGTGCCAGCAGCCCGACTAGCGGGGTCACAGATACGCAGTATTTT
TRBJ2-2,-,many,TRBV29-1,CSVRSADQLNTGELFF,TGCAGCGTTCGCTCAGCGGACCAGTTGAACACCGGGGAGCTGTTTTTT
TRBJ2-7,TRBD1,-,TRBV6-2/TRBV6-3,CATSGTGFSYEQYF,TGTGCCACCTCCGGGACAGGCTTCTCCTACGAGCAGTACTTC
TRBJ2-4,TRBD2,-,TRBV20-1,CSARSEGTSGRGGAKNIQYF,TGCAGTGCTAGATCCGAGGGGACTAGCGGGAGGGGGGGGGCCAAAAACATTCAGTACTTC
TRBJ1-1,-,many,TRBV11-2,CASSLSGGMNTEAFF,TGTGCCAGCAGCTTATCGGGGGGGATGAACACTGAAGCTTTCTTT
TRBJ2-7,TRBD2,many,TRBV7-9,CASSFILAGGEHEQYF,TGTGCCAGCAGCTTCATCCTAGCGGGAGGGGAGCACGAGCAGTACTTC
TRBJ2-3,TRBD2,few,TRBV20-1,CSGLAGVDTDTQYF,TGCAGCGGACTAGCGGGGGTCGACACAGATACGCAGTATTTT
TRBJ2-2,-,few,TRBV7-2,CASSPGGRAGELFF,TGTGCCAGCAGCCCTGGTGGCAGGGCGGGGGAGCTGTTTTTT
TRBJ2-7,-,many,TRBV27,CASSLRGTPYVQYF,TGTGCCAGCAGTTTAAGGGGGACCCCCTACGTGCAGTACTTC
TRBJ2-3,TRBD2,-,TRBV15,CATSRAPAGGSTDTQYF,TGTGCCACCAGCAGAGCCCCAGCGGGGGGAAGCACAGATACGCAGTATTTT
TRBJ1-5,TRBD1,-,TRBV11-2,CASNSDRASQPQHF,TGTGCCAGCAACTCGGACAGGGCGAGTCAGCCCCAGCATTTT
TRBJ2-7,-,-,TRBV19,CASSISAGREQYF,TGTGCCAGTAGTATAAGTGCAGGGAGGGAGCAGTACTTC
TRBJ2-1,-,many,TRBV27,CASIPLSGTQGYNEQFF,TGTGCCAGCATCCCTTTATCCGGGACACAAGGTTACAATGAGCAGTTCTTC
TRBJ2-7,TRBD2,many,TRBV2,CASSEGSSGFTYEQYF,TGTGCCAGCAGTGAAGGAAGTAGCGGGTTCACCTACGAGCAGTACTTC
TRBJ1-2,TRBD1,-,TRBV19,CASSPTGSYAGYTF,TGTGCCAGTAGCCCGACAGGGAGCTATGCCGGCTACACCTTC
TRBJ2-3,-,many,TRBV5-6,CASSPRWRELTDTQYF,TGTGCCAGCAGCCCCCGATGGAGGGAACTCACAGATACGCAGTATTTT
TRBJ1-5,TRBD1,-,TRBV2,CASSLTGGEVQPQHF,TGTGCCAGCAGTCTCACAGGGGGTGAGGTTCAGCCCCAGCATTTT
TRBJ2-5,TRBD2,-,TRBV11-3,CASSTIAGAGETQYF,TGTGCCAGTAGTACCATAGCGGGAGCCGGGGAGACCCAGTACTTC
TRBJ1-4,-,few,TRBV19,CASSRGPGSNEKLFF,TGTGCCAGTAGTAGGGGGCCGGGATCTAATGAAAAACTGTTTTTT
TRBJ2-1,TRBD2,many,TRBV15,CATRGGLLGNEQFF,TGTGCCACCCGGGGAGGGCTGCTTGGCAATGAGCAGTTCTTC
TRBJ1-1,-,few,TRBV6-5,CASSYGASEAFF,TGTGCCAGCAGTTATGGGGCTTCTGAAGCTTTCTTT
TRBJ2-1,-,many,TRBV7-2,CASGGRARDNEQFF,TGTGCCAGCGGGGGAAGGGCTCGAGACAATGAGCAGTTCTTC
TRBJ2-3,-,few,TRBV30,CAWTGDPGTDTQYF,TGTGCCTGGACGGGGGACCCTGGCACAGATACGCAGTATTTT
TRBJ2-7,-,-,TRBV9,CASSRTSSYGYEQYF,TGTGCCAGCAGTCGGACGTCATCATATGGCTACGAGCAGTACTTC
TRBJ2-3,-,few,TRBV20-1,CSASRAHTDTQYF,TGCAGTGCAAGTAGGGCGCACACAGATACGCAGTATTTT
TRBJ2-1,TRBD2,many,TRBV20-1,CSAMTSGRLNEQFF,TGCAGTGCTATGACTAGCGGGAGGTTGAATGAGCAGTTCTTC
TRBJ2-3,TRBD2,many,TRBV11-2,CASSRVGGYTDTQYF,TGTGCCAGCAGCCGGGTGGGGGGGTATACAGATACGCAGTATTTT
TRBJ2-7,TRBD2,few,TRBV5-1,CASSWGAGEEQYF,TGCGCCAGCAGCTGGGGAGCGGGGGAAGAGCAGTACTTC
TRBJ1-1,TRBD1,many,TRBV28,CASSLGTGGRTEAFF,TGTGCCAGCAGTTTAGGGACAGGGGGCCGGACTGAAGCTTTCTTT
TRBJ2-2,-,few,TRBV7-2,CASSPRKLAPGELFF,TGTGCCAGCAGCCCGCGTAAACTAGCCCCCGGGGAGCTGTTTTTT
TRBJ2-1,-,many,TRBV12-3/TRBV12-4,CASSSSKGISYNEQFF,TGTGCCAGCAGTTCAAGCAAGGGCATATCCTACAATGAGCAGTTCTTC